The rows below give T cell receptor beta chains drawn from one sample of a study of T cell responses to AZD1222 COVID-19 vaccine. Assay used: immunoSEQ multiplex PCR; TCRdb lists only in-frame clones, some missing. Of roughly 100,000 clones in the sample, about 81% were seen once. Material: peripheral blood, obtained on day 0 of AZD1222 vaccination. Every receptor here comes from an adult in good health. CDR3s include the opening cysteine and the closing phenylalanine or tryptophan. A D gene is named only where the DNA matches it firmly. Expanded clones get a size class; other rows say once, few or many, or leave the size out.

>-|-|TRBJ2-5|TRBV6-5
TGTGCCAGCCGGGGACAAGAGACCCAGTACTTC
CASRGQETQYF
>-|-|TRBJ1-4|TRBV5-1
TGCGCCAGCAGCTTGCTTCTAGCGACTAATGAAAAACTGTTTTTT
CASSLLLATNEKLFF
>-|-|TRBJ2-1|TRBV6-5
TGTGCCACCCGAGCCATAAACAATGAGCAGTTCTTC
CATRAINNEQFF
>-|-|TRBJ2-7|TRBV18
TGTGCCAGCTCACCGAGGCAGGGTGGAGAACAGTACTTC
CASSPRQGGEQYF
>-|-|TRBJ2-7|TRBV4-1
TGCGCCAGCAGACAAACATGGACTCCCGATCGCGAGCAGTACTTC
CASRQTWTPDREQYF
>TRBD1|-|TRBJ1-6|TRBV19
TGTGCCAGTAGTAGCGGACAGGGGGCCCCACCCCTCCACTTT
CASSSGQGAPPLHF
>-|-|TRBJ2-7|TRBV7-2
TGTGCCAGCAGCCCTCCCCAGAGCTACGAGCAGTACTTC
CASSPPQSYEQYF
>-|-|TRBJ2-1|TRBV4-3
TGCGCCAGCAGCCACGACTCAGGGTTCGAGTCGAGGTTCTTC
CASSHDSGFESRFF
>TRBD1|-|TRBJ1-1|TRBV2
TGTGCCAGCGAGGGCGGGGGACAGGGGAACACTGAAGCTTTCTTT
CASEGGGQGNTEAFF
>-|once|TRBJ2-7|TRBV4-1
TGCGCCAGCAGCCAAGGGCAGGCCTTTTCCCCCTACGAGCAGTACTTC
CASSQGQAFSPYEQYF
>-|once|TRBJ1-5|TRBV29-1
TGCAGCGTGGGATTGATTCAGGGTGACAGCAATCAGCCCCAGCATTTT
CSVGLIQGDSNQPQHF
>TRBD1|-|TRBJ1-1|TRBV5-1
TGCGCCAGCAGCGCCGGGACAGGGAACACTGAAGCTTTCTTT
CASSAGTGNTEAFF
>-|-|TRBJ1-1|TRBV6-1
TGTGCCAGCAGTGAACTGGGTTACAATGAAGCTTTCTTT
CASSELGYNEAFF
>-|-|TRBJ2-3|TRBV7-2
TGTGCCAGCAGCTTAGTAACTAGCACAGATACGCAGTATTTT
CASSLVTSTDTQYF
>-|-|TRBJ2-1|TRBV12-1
TGTGCCAGCAGCTCTCACCGGGGGGGGCACCCCAATGAGCAGTTCTTC
CASSSHRGGHPNEQFF
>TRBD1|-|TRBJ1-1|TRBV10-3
TGTGCCATCAGTGTCCCAGGGGGTGAAGCTTTCTTT
CAISVPGGEAFF
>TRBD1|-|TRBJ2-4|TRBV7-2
TGTGCCAGCAGCACCACCACAGGGGGAAACATTCAGTACTTC
CASSTTTGGNIQYF
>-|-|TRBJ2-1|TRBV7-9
TGTGCCAGCAGCGCCCGGACTGACGGGGCCAATGACCGACAGTTCTTC
CASSARTDGANDRQFF
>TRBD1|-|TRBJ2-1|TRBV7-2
TGTGCCAGCAGCCCCCAGACAGGGTTGGCCGATGAGCAGTTCTTC
CASSPQTGLADEQFF
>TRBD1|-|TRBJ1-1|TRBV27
TGTGCCAGCAGAATTAGGACAGGGTTCACTGAAGCTTTCTTT
CASRIRTGFTEAFF
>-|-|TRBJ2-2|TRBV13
TGTGCCAGCAGCGGCCCAAGTGAACCGAACACCGGGGAGCTGTTTTTT
CASSGPSEPNTGELFF
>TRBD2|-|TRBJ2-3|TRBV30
TGTGCCTGGAGTGGCGTACCAGCGGGGGGTTACACAGATACGCAGTATTTT
CAWSGVPAGGYTDTQYF
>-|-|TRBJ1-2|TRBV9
TGTGCCAGCAGCGTATCCCCGAGAACTTACGGCTACACCTTC
CASSVSPRTYGYTF
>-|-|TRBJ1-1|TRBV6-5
TGTGCCAGCGTTTTCCAAGGGAGAGCTTTCTTT
CASVFQGRAFF
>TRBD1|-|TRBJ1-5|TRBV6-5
TGTGCCAGCAGTTTCCCTAAACAGGGGAATCAGCCCCAGCATTTT
CASSFPKQGNQPQHF
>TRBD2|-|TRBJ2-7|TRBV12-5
TGTGCTAGTGGTTTCGGGGGGGCCGACACCCGAGAGCAGTACTTC
CASGFGGADTREQYF
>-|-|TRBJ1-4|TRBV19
TGTGCCAGTAGTATGGGGGTGAGATACGGTGAAAAACTGTTTTTT
CASSMGVRYGEKLFF
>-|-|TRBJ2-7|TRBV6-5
TGTGCCAGCAGTTCCTTGGCCGGAAAAGCGGCCTACGAGCAGTACTTC
CASSSLAGKAAYEQYF
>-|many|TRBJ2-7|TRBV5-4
TGTGCCAGCAGCCGACTTGAGACGGGCTCCTACGAGCAGTACTTC
CASSRLETGSYEQYF
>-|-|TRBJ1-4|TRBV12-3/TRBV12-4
TGTGCCAGCAGCATTCAGGGCGAGAAACTGTTTTTT
CASSIQGEKLFF
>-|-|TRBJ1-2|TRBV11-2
TGTGCCAGCAGCTTAAAACAGGGAGAGGGTGGCTACACCTTC
CASSLKQGEGGYTF
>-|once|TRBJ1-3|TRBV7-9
TGTGCCAGCAGCTTCGAGAGGGGAAACACCATATATTTT
CASSFERGNTIYF
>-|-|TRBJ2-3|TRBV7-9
TGTGCCAGCAACTTAGGGGGGACAGATACGCAGTATTTT
CASNLGGTDTQYF
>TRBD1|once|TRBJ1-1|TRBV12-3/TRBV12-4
TGTGCCAGCAGTTTGGACAGGGGGGGAGAGGCTTTCTTT
CASSLDRGGEAFF
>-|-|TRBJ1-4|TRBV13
TGTGCCAGCAGCCCCTCGTATCGGTTAGGACCTCCGGCAGATGAAAAACTGTTTTTT
CASSPSYRLGPPADEKLFF
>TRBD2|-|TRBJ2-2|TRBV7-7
TGTGCTAGCAGCTCCCCTCAGACTAGCGGGGGGGCGAACACCGGGGAGCTGTTTTTT
CASSSPQTSGGANTGELFF
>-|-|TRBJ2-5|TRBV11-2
TGTGCCAGCAGCTTGCCGGGAGCCGAGACCCAGTACTTC
CASSLPGAETQYF
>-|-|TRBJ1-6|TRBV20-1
TGCAGTGCTAGTCTTAGTACAGGCGAGAATTCACCCCTCCACTTT
CSASLSTGENSPLHF
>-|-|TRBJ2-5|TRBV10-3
TGTGCCATCAGTGGGGGGGAGGAGACCCAGTACTTC
CAISGGEETQYF
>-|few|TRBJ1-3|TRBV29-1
TGCGGAGGGATCTTGGGAAACACCATATATTTT
CGGILGNTIYF
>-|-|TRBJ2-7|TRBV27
TGCCACCCCCTTAAGTTGGACGAGCAGTACTTC
CHPLKLDEQYF
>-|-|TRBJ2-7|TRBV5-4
TGTGCCAGCAGCCCGGGACGGTCCTACGAGCAGTACTTC
CASSPGRSYEQYF
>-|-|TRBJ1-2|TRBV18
TGTGCCAGCTCACCTTCAAGCGGGTTAGGCTATGGCTACACCTTC
CASSPSSGLGYGYTF
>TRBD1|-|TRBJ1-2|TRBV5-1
TGCGCCAGCAGCTCTACACAGGGGCAGGGCTATGGCTACACCTTC
CASSSTQGQGYGYTF
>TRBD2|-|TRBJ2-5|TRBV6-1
TGTGCCAGCAGTGAGGTACGACTAGCGCAGTACCAAGAGACCCAGTACTTC
CASSEVRLAQYQETQYF
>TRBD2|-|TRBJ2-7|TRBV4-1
TGCGCCAGCAGCCCGGGACTAGTGGACGAGCAGTACTTC
CASSPGLVDEQYF
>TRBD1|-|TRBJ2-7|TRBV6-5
TGTGCCAGCAGTTACTCTCTCGGACAGGGGAATCACGAGCAGTACTTC
CASSYSLGQGNHEQYF
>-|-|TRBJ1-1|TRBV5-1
TGCGCCAGCAGCAGTAAAGCCCAGATGAACACTGAAGCTTTCTTT
CASSSKAQMNTEAFF
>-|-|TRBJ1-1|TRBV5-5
TGTGCCAGCAGCTTCAGGGGTGGAGGGGGCACTGAAGCTTTCTTT
CASSFRGGGGTEAFF
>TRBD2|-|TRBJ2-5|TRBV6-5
TGTGCCAGCAGTTACTCGAGTTGGGGGGGCCAGTACTTC
CASSYSSWGGQYF
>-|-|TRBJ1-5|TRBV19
TGTGCCAGTAGTATCGTTGGGGATCAGCCCCAGCATTTT
CASSIVGDQPQHF
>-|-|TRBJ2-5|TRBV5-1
TGCGCCAGCAGCTTGAGCGGCAGGGAGGAGACCCAGTACTTC
CASSLSGREETQYF
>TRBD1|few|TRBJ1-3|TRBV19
TGTGCCAGTAGTATAGATGGGACAGCTGGAAACACCATATATTTT
CASSIDGTAGNTIYF
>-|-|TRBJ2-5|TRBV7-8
TGTGCCAGCAGCGCGGGACCAGAAGAGACCCAGTACTTC
CASSAGPEETQYF
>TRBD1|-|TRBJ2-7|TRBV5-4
TGTGCCAGCAGCTTTAGACAGGGGGCAACCTACGAGCAGTACTTC
CASSFRQGATYEQYF
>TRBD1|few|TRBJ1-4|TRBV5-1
TGCGCCAGCAGCTTGGAAGGGACAGAAAATGAAAAACTGTTTTTT
CASSLEGTENEKLFF
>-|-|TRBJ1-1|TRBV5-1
TGCGCCAGCAGCAGATCCGGCCGAGAGCGGAACACTGAAGCTTTCTTT
CASSRSGRERNTEAFF